The 31 T cell receptor beta chains below come from one sample, sequenced in a study of T cell responses to AZD1222 COVID-19 vaccine. Method: immunoSEQ multiplex PCR; TCRdb's copy keeps in-frame clones and lacks some. The sample shows about 130,000 clones, roughly 93% of them seen only once. The specimen comprised peripheral blood, sampled on day 0 of AZD1222 vaccination. Receptors originate from an adult in good health.

This chain joins TRBV30 and TRBJ1-1; D gene uncertain. The CDR3 extends over 13 amino acids. V was cut by 0 bases and J by 10 bases, with 15 bases left in between. Germline values: CDR1 GTSNPN, CDR2 SVGIG (reference sequence). In nucleotides, the CDR3 is TGTGCCTGGAGTGTAGGAGACGGTGGTGGAGCTTTCTTT. This codes for CAWSVGDGGGAFF.

The CDR3 nucleotides read TGTGCCAGCAGCTTTAATTATGGGTCTGGCACTGAAGCTTTCTTT. Protein sequence: CASSFNYGSGTEAFF. The genes are TRBV5-6 and TRBJ1-1; D is ambiguous. V lost 2 bases and J 4 bases, leaving 15 bases between the germline ends. The CDR3 sequence is 15 residues long. Germline assignment: CDR1 SGHDT and CDR2 YYEEEE.

This chain links TRBV19 with TRBJ2-7; 8 bases map to TRBD2. Germline assignment: CDR1 LNHDA and CDR2 SQIVND (reference sequence). V gave up 9 bases and J gave up 0 bases; unmatched junction bases: 10. The length of the CDR3 is 15 residues. The CDR3 nucleotides read TGTGCCAGCGGGGTAACTAGCGGAAACTCCTACGAGCAGTACTTC. This sequence encodes CASGVTSGNSYEQYF.

The chain combines TRBV27 with TRBJ1-1; TRBD1 might be the D (5 bases). V lost 1 base and J lost 4, with 10 bases in between. Germline CDR1 and CDR2: MNHEY and SMNVEV (reference sequence). There are 14 residues in the CDR3. The CDR3 here is CASSLLGRATEAFF. For the CDR3, the DNA is TGTGCCAGCAGTTTATTAGGCAGGGCCACTGAAGCTTTCTTT.

This clone was observed once. The J gene is TRBJ2-7, the V gene TRBV5-1, with 13 bases that match TRBD2. Germline V gives CDR1 SGHRS, CDR2 YFSETQ. The CDR3 runs to 16 residues. The V segment lost 3 bases and the J segment 0 bases; nucleotides outside the gene matches: 3. The DNA of the CDR3 is TGCGCCAGCAGCTCCACTAGCGGGGGGGTCTCCTACGAGCAGTACTTC. It encodes CASSSTSGGVSYEQYF.

This chain links TRBV4-2 with TRBJ1-6, with D uncertain. Per germline, CDR1 LGHNA and CDR2 YNFKEQ. Trimming removed 0 bases from V and 3 bases from J, with 9 bases in between. This CDR3 contains 16 residues. The CDR3 loop is CASSQDSRIYNSPLHF. The CDR3 DNA follows: TGTGCCAGCAGCCAAGATTCCAGGATCTATAATTCACCCCTCCACTTT.

This chain uses TRBV6-5 with TRBJ2-5; tentatively, D is TRBD1 (6 bases). The germline gives CDR1 MNHEY, CDR2 SVGAGI. CDR3 length: 14 amino acids. Trimming pared 7 bases from V and 3 bases from J, leaving 15 bases between. The CDR3 nucleotides are TGTGCCAGCAAACGGACAGTCACTAAAGAGACCCAGTACTTC. Translation: CASKRTVTKETQYF.

The J gene is TRBJ1-5, the V gene TRBV18; D perhaps matches TRBD1 (5 bases). The CDR3 extends over 14 amino acids. Germline CDR1 reads KGHSH; CDR2 reads LQKENI. The V end lost 6 bases, the J end lost 4 bases, and 13 bases lay between the germline ends. The CDR3 protein is CASSRGAGNQPQHF. The CDR3 nucleotides read TGTGCCAGCTCCAGAGGGGCAGGGAATCAGCCCCAGCATTTT.

The chain has TRBV7-3 and TRBJ1-1, with D unclear. Deletions cut 3 bases from V and 4 bases from J, with 9 bases between. The germline V gene encodes CDR1 SGHTA and CDR2 FQGTGA. The CDR3 consists of 13 residues. The CDR3 is CASSFGSGTEAFF. The DNA of the CDR3 is TGTGCCAGCAGCTTCGGGTCGGGCACTGAAGCTTTCTTT.

J is TRBJ2-7 and V is TRBV3-1 (or the pseudogene TRBV3-2), with TRBD1 matching over 10 bases. Germline CDR1 LGHDT, CDR2 YNNKEL (reference sequence). The CDR3 is made up of 15 amino acids. Trimming removed 3 bases from V and 4 bases from J; junction bases left unmatched: 6. CDR3 sequence: CASSQPGQGRYEQYF. The CDR3, as DNA: TGTGCCAGCAGCCAGCCGGGACAGGGGAGGTACGAGCAGTACTTC.

The V call is TRBV3-1 (or the pseudogene TRBV3-2), the J call TRBJ1-1; tentatively, D is TRBD1 (5 bases). Trimming shortened V by 2 bases and J by 4 bases, and 11 bases separated the two germline ends. In germline, CDR1 is LGHDT, CDR2 YNNKEL (reference sequence). This CDR3 has 14 amino acids. CDR3 nucleotide sequence: TGTGCCAGCAGCCAACGGGGGTCGGGCACTGAAGCTTTCTTT. Protein: CASSQRGSGTEAFF.

Note on this clone: The sample holds other DNA sequences that translate to the same CDR3. In DNA, the CDR3 is TGTGCCAGCAGCCAAGACAGGATCCTGAACACTGAAGCTTTCTTT. It codes for CASSQDRILNTEAFF. The chain couples TRBV14 to TRBJ1-1; no firm D call. Trimming removed 0 bases at V and 0 bases at J, with 8 bases between. This CDR3 comprises 15 residues. Germline CDR1 is SGHDN and CDR2 is FVKESK. Complete variable domain (other parts from reference TRBV14 and TRBJ1-1): EAGVTQFPSHSVIEKGQTVTLRCDPISGHDNLYWYRRVMGKEIKFLLHFVKESKQDESGMPNNRFLAERTGGTYSTLKVQPAELEDSGVYFCASSQDRILNTEAFFGQGTRLTVV.

The rearrangement links TRBV19 to TRBJ1-2, with D tentatively TRBD1 (6 bases). Trimming removed 6 bases at V and 6 bases at J, with 20 bases between. Germline CDR1 is LNHDA and CDR2 is SQIVND (reference sequence). This CDR3 has 15 amino acids. Here the CDR3 DNA reads TGTGCCAGTAGCCAGTCTTTTACAGGGAGAAATGGCTACACCTTC. It translates to CASSQSFTGRNGYTF.

CDR3 nucleotides: TGTGCCAGCAGCTTGTCGGGACAGGGGGGATATGGCTACACCTTC. Translated, it gives CASSLSGQGGYGYTF. The rearrangement links TRBV5-4 to TRBJ1-2, with 11 bases that match TRBD1. CDR1 is SGHNT, CDR2 YYREEE, per germline (reference sequence). The ends lost 1 base at V and 5 bases at J; junction bases unmatched: 4. The CDR3 consists of 15 residues. Full variable domain (rest looked up from reference TRBV5-4 and TRBJ1-2): ETGVTQSPTHLIKTRGQQVTLRCSSQSGHNTVSWYQQALGQGPQFIFQYYREEENGRGNFPPRFSGLQFPNYSSELNVNALELDDSALYLCASSLSGQGGYGYTFGSGTRLTVV.

This rearrangement joins TRBV2 to TRBJ1-5, with a tentative D call TRBD1 (5 bases). Looked up from germline, CDR1 is SNHLY and CDR2 is FYNNEI. V lost 3 bases and J 6 bases, leaving 15 bases between the germline ends. This CDR3 has 15 amino acids. The chain's CDR3 is CASSDLQAGSQPQHF. The CDR3 bases are TGTGCCAGCAGTGACCTCCAGGCAGGGAGTCAGCCCCAGCATTTT.

The rearrangement links TRBV5-1 to TRBJ1-1; possible D gene TRBD1, 5 bases. V was pared by 0 bases and J by 3 bases, with 12 bases between. Per the germline V gene, CDR1 is SGHRS and CDR2 is YFSETQ. The CDR3 length is 15 residues. This CDR3 reads CASSLGEGTYTEAFF. Here the CDR3 DNA reads TGCGCCAGCAGCTTGGGGGAGGGGACTTACACTGAAGCTTTCTTT.

The V gene is TRBV11-3, the J gene TRBJ1-1; D not resolved. Per germline, CDR1 SGHNT and CDR2 YENEEA. Trimming cost V 0 bases and J 4 bases, with 6 bases left between them. This CDR3 spans 13 amino acids. The CDR3: CASSLERGTEAFF. CDR3 nucleotides: TGTGCCAGCAGCTTAGAAAGAGGCACTGAAGCTTTCTTT.

This clone is a singleton in its sample. V and J are TRBV7-3 and TRBJ2-5, with 8 bases matching TRBD1. From germline, CDR1 is SGHTA and CDR2 FQGTGA. The V gene end was trimmed by 5 bases and the J gene end by 2 bases; junction bases not matched to a gene: 4. This CDR3 is 14 amino acids long. The CDR3 region is CASSLGQGQETQYF. DNA for the CDR3: TGTGCCAGCAGCCTAGGACAGGGTCAAGAGACCCAGTACTTC.

The DNA of the CDR3 is TGTGCCAGTAGTATTGGAGGAGACAGGGGGCCTCAGCCCCAGCATTTT. Its protein is CASSIGGDRGPQPQHF. The chain is built from TRBV19 and TRBJ1-5; 10 nucleotides align to TRBD1. This CDR3 contains 16 residues. V dropped 3 bases and J dropped 6; count of bases not matched to a gene: 8. CDR1 LNHDA and CDR2 SQIVND come from the germline V gene (reference sequence).

The chain recombines TRBV5-1 with TRBJ2-2, with 7 bases matching TRBD1. Germline assignment: CDR1 SGHRS and CDR2 YFSETQ. The J segment lost 6 bases and the V segment lost 2 bases, leaving 7 bases of the junction unmatched. The CDR3 covers 15 residues. The CDR3 region has the DNA TGCGCCAGCAGCTTAGGCGACAGGGAACCCGGGGAGCTGTTTTTT. Translation gives CASSLGDREPGELFF.

This chain links TRBV19 with TRBJ1-2; TRBD1 matches 9 bases. V dropped 3 bases and J dropped 6; count of bases not matched to a gene: 8. The CDR3 has 15 amino acids. CDR1 and CDR2 from the germline V gene are LNHDA and SQIVND (reference sequence). DNA for the CDR3: TGTGCCAGTAGTATTCCGGGACAGGGTAAAGATGGCTACACCTTC. This sequence encodes CASSIPGQGKDGYTF.

This chain joins TRBV7-8 and TRBJ1-5; D is perhaps TRBD1 (5 bases). CDR1 is SGHVS and CDR2 is FQNEAQ in the germline V gene. Trimming pared 5 bases from V and 0 bases from J, leaving 14 bases between. The CDR3 covers 16 residues. The CDR3 DNA reads as TGTGCCAGCAGCCCCGGCGGGGGATTTAGCAATCAGCCCCAGCATTTT. It encodes CASSPGGGFSNQPQHF.

As DNA, the CDR3 is TGTGCCAGCAGCTTGGTTGATTTGGAGGAGCAGTACTTC. This sequence encodes CASSLVDLEEQYF. The chain recombines TRBV5-5 with TRBJ2-7; D gene uncertain. Germline CDR1 SGHKS, CDR2 YYEKEE (reference sequence). V was pared by 0 bases and J by 7 bases, with 11 bases between. CDR3 size: 13 residues.

This rearrangement joins TRBV27 to TRBJ1-4, with D hard to call. Germline-derived CDR1 and CDR2 are MNHEY and SMNVEV (reference sequence). The CDR3 is made up of 15 amino acids. Trimming took off 2 bases at V and 0 bases at J, with 7 bases between the two ends. The CDR3 spells CASSLLAATNEKLFF. The CDR3 nucleotides read TGTGCCAGCAGTTTACTCGCTGCAACTAATGAAAAACTGTTTTTT.

This chain uses TRBV27 with TRBJ2-4, with D hard to call. The length of the CDR3 is 15 residues. CDR1 and CDR2 (germline): MNHEY, SMNVEV (reference sequence). The V end was cut by 2 bases, the J end by 7 bases, with 15 bases between. The CDR3 loop reads CASSLRRMERNIQYF. Written as DNA, the CDR3 is TGTGCCAGCAGTTTAAGAAGGATGGAACGGAACATTCAGTACTTC.

V usage is TRBV10-3 and J usage is TRBJ1-1; no reliable D call. CDR1 is ENHRY, CDR2 SYGVKD, per germline. V was clipped by 7 bases and J by 1 base, with 22 bases between them. This CDR3 is 17 amino acids long. CDR3 in amino acids: CAINPFDTAVPNTEAFF. CDR3 in DNA: TGTGCCATCAACCCCTTCGATACCGCCGTACCGAACACTGAAGCTTTCTTT.

The V gene is TRBV18, the J gene TRBJ2-7; tentatively, D is TRBD1 (6 bases). The CDR3 length is 15 residues. Germline V lookup: CDR1 KGHSH, CDR2 LQKENI. The germline V and J ends were trimmed by 8 bases and 5 bases, with 22 bases remaining between them. CDR3 nucleotides: TGTGCCAGCGCGAGGGGGACATCCCATGACAACGAGCAGTACTTC. Its translation: CASARGTSHDNEQYF. Full variable domain (rest looked up from reference TRBV18 and TRBJ2-7): NAGVMQNPRHLVRRRGQEARLRCSPMKGHSHVYWYRQLPEEGLKFMVYLQKENIIDESGMPKERFSAEFPKEGPSILRIQQVVRGDSAAYFCASARGTSHDNEQYFGPGTRLTVT.

The genes are TRBV7-8 and TRBJ1-1, with D hard to call. Germline CDR1 is SGHVS and CDR2 is FQNEAQ. V lost 2 bases to trimming and J lost 2 bases, with 9 bases between them. The CDR3 has 14 residues. CDR3 DNA sequence: TGTGCCAGCAGCTTAAGGACTTTAAACACTGAAGCTTTCTTT. As protein: CASSLRTLNTEAFF.

This clone was recorded only once. The rearrangement uses TRBV7-8 and TRBJ2-1; 12 positions agree with TRBD2. Losses at the gene ends were 5 bases for V and 7 bases for J; bases not matched to a gene: 3. The CDR3 covers 14 residues. The germline gives CDR1 SGHVS, CDR2 FQNEAQ. CDR3 sequence: CASSPTSGGNEQFF. The CDR3 nucleotides are TGTGCCAGCAGCCCAACTAGCGGGGGGAATGAGCAGTTCTTC.

V is TRBV18 and J is TRBJ1-2; TRBD1 aligns across 9 bases. The J segment lost 6 bases and the V segment lost 2 bases, leaving 13 bases of the junction unmatched. This CDR3 region has 17 residues. CDR1 is KGHSH and CDR2 is LQKENI in the germline V gene. The CDR3 nucleotides read TGTGCCAGCTCACCAAACTGGGCCGGGACAGGGATCCATGGCTACACCTTC. Amino acid sequence: CASSPNWAGTGIHGYTF.

The CDR3, as DNA: TGTGCCAGCAGCCAAGACCCCAGTGCAAACACCATATATTTT. As protein: CASSQDPSANTIYF. The chain combines TRBV3-1 (or the pseudogene TRBV3-2) with TRBJ1-3; D is uncertain. Germline V gene lookup returns CDR1 LGHDT and CDR2 YNNKEL (reference sequence). The CDR3 covers 14 residues. The ends were cut back, 0 bases at V and 6 bases at J, with 9 bases in the middle.